The rows below give T cell receptor beta chains drawn from one sample of a study of early T cells in non-severe SARS-CoV-2 infection. A single record per CDR3 protein comes from TCRdb applying MiXCR to the 5' RACE reads. Of nearly 110,000 distinct CDR3 sequences in the sample, 8.5% to 14% were seen once. The specimen was whole blood. Source of these receptors: an adult who was a healthcare worker with PCR-confirmed SARS-CoV-2 infection or an uninfected control (not recorded which). Both conserved end residues are part of each CDR3. D genes are given only for firm matches. Where a row states a size, it is once, few, many or the class of an expanded clone; other rows omit it.

V	size	length	J	D	DNA	CDR3
TRBV29-1	-	15	TRBJ1-3	TRBD1	TGCAGCGCCGGAGGGACAGGGAGCTCTGGAAACACCATATATTTT	CSAGGTGSSGNTIYF
TRBV28	many	12	TRBJ2-7	-	TGTGCCAGCAGTAGGGACAATTACGAGCAGTACTTC	CASSRDNYEQYF
TRBV19	few	15	TRBJ2-1	-	TGTGCCAGTAGTATAACAGCGGGAAGGGGGAATGAGCAGTTCTTC	CASSITAGRGNEQFF
TRBV27	-	12	TRBJ2-7	-	TGTGCCAGCCGCAGCAACACCTACGAGCAGTACTTC	CASRSNTYEQYF
TRBV27	many	12	TRBJ2-1	-	TGTGCCAGCAGTGGGGACTACAATGAGCAGTTCTTC	CASSGDYNEQFF
TRBV18	few	16	TRBJ2-2	TRBD2	TGTGCCAGCTCACCCACTAGCGGGAGACCCACCGGGGAGCTGTTTTTT	CASSPTSGRPTGELFF
TRBV4-3	many	19	TRBJ2-1	TRBD2	TGCGCCAGCAGCCAAGAAGGGACTAGCGGGAGGGCCTCCTACAATGAGCAGTTCTTC	CASSQEGTSGRASYNEQFF
TRBV27	-	13	TRBJ2-7	-	TGTGCCAGCAGTCCCCGGATCCTCTACGAGCAGTACTTC	CASSPRILYEQYF
TRBV20-1	-	13	TRBJ2-7	-	TGCAGTGCTAGAGTCGGACTATCGGCCGAGCAGTACTTC	CSARVGLSAEQYF
TRBV5-6	-	14	TRBJ2-1	TRBD1	TGTGCCAGCAAGGGACAGGGGGCGCACAATGAGCAGTTCTTC	CASKGQGAHNEQFF